This section outlines one TCR beta chain sequence together with its context. Its antigen is unknown. This entry is derived from a study of T cell responses to AZD1222 COVID-19 vaccine. Study details: Pooling was applied to second doses at about 4 or about 12 weeks. The study's findings and limits: It was only after the peak T cell response that any repertoires were sampled.

The CDR3 length is 15 residues. Per germline, CDR1 MNHEY and CDR2 SMNVEV (reference sequence). V was trimmed by 6 bases and J by 6 bases, leaving 18 bases between them. Repertoires were generated with immunoSEQ multiplex PCR, while TCRdb's copy carries only in-frame clones and drops some. The sample consists of some 100,000 clones, about 83% of them appearing once. Sample: peripheral blood, taken on day 0 of AZD1222 vaccination. The sequence came from an adult in good health. V and J are TRBV27 and TRBJ2-1, with D possibly called TRBD1 or TRBD2 (5 bases each). CDR3 DNA: TGTGCCAGCAGACCGACAGCGAGCGGCCCCAATGAGCAGTTCTTC. Amino acids: CASRPTASGPNEQFF.